This entry lists 10 T cell receptor beta chains sequenced from one sample in a study of T cell repertoires in cytomegalovirus infection. TCRdb called the reads again in MiXCR, with one record for every CDR3 protein. The sample yields about 130,000 distinct CDR3 sequences, 20% to 30% seen once. The antigens of these receptors remain unknown. The sample comprised PBMCs, sequenced either directly or after in vitro stimulation (not recorded which). The receptors originated from a human donor in good health (CMV status not recorded). Some clones in this sample may be carry-over from other donors' samples.

V gene TRBV12-3 or TRBV12-4 combines with J gene TRBJ2-7, with D unclear. This CDR3 comprises 13 residues. V lost 8 bases and J 3 bases, leaving 14 bases between the germline ends. CDR3 sequence (DNA): TGTGCCAGCTCGAGCCGTTCTAACTACGAGCAGTACTTC. It specifies CASSSRSNYEQYF.

This sequence joins TRBV20-1 and TRBJ2-2; TRBD2 might be the D (6 bases). The germline V and J ends were trimmed by 6 bases and 0 bases, with 8 bases remaining between them. The CDR3 loop spans 13 amino acids. CDR1 and CDR2 (germline): DFQATT, SNEGSKA (reference sequence). The CDR3, as DNA: TGCAGTGCACTAGCAGCGAACACCGGGGAGCTGTTTTTT. This sequence encodes CSALAANTGELFF.

This clonotype was seen a few times. This chain links TRBV7-3 with TRBJ2-1; 7 nucleotides align to TRBD2. This CDR3 is 14 amino acids long. Germline CDR1 and CDR2: SGHTA and FQGTGA. With 3 bases clipped from V and 8 bases from J, the junction kept 7 bases outside the gene matches. In nucleotides, the CDR3 is TGTGCCAGCAGCTTCGGCGGGAGCGGGGATGAGCAGTTCTTC. Translating it yields CASSFGGSGDEQFF. Based on the CDR3 plus reference TRBV7-3 and TRBJ2-1, the full variable domain is GAGVSQTPSNKVTEKGKYVELRCDPISGHTALYWYRQSLGQGPEFLIYFQGTGAADDSGLPNDRFFAVRPEGSVSTLKIQRTERGDSAVYLCASSFGGSGDEQFFGPGTRLTVL.

The chain combines TRBV6-2 or TRBV6-3 with TRBJ2-1; 11 bases are shared with TRBD2. Germline V gene data show CDR1 as MNHEY and CDR2 as SVGEGT. V dropped 7 bases and J dropped 7; count of bases not matched to a gene: 3. The CDR3 runs 13 residues. CDR3 residues: CASTLAGGNEQFF. The CDR3 bases are TGTGCCAGCACCCTAGCGGGAGGAAATGAGCAGTTCTTC.

The chain joins TRBV11-2 to TRBJ2-5; D is uncertain. Germline CDR1 SGHAT, CDR2 FQNNGV. V dropped 7 bases and J dropped 2 bases, with 14 bases sitting between them. The CDR3 has 14 residues. The DNA for the CDR3 is TGTGCCAGCACCACTGCCGGAATGCAAGAGACCCAGTACTTC. Its protein product is CASTTAGMQETQYF.

This clonotype was counted only a few times. This chain links TRBV6-6 with TRBJ2-3; 7 nucleotides line up with TRBD2. There are 15 residues in the CDR3. Trimming took 4 bases from V and 6 from J; bases not matched to a gene: 10. Germline V gene sequence: CDR1 MNHNY, CDR2 SVGAGI (reference sequence). Here the CDR3 DNA reads TGTGCCAGCAGTTCTACGGGAGGTTCTCACGATACGCAGTATTTT. It encodes CASSSTGGSHDTQYF.

This chain joins TRBV6-6 and TRBJ1-1; D is unclear. The CDR3 covers 14 residues. V lost 10 bases to trimming and J lost 1 base, with 16 bases between them. Germline-derived CDR1 and CDR2 are MNHNY and SVGAGI (reference sequence). CDR3 residues: CATEIGHKNTEAFF. The CDR3 DNA reads TGTGCCACAGAGATTGGGCACAAGAACACTGAAGCTTTCTTT.

This clonotype appeared once. The chain has TRBV7-4 and TRBJ1-1; 9 nucleotides agree with TRBD1. V trimming: 3 bases; J trimming: 0 bases; junction bases outside the gene matches: 8. The V gene's germline CDR1 is SGHVT and CDR2 SQSDAQ. The CDR3 contains 17 residues. The CDR3, as DNA: TGTGCCAGCAGCTTCCGGCCGGGACAGGGAATGAACACTGAAGCTTTCTTT. Its protein is CASSFRPGQGMNTEAFF.

The chain employs TRBV24-1 and TRBJ2-7, with D perhaps assigned TRBD1 or TRBD2 (6 bases each). The length of the CDR3 is 15 residues. Germline CDR1 is KGHDR and CDR2 is SFDVKD. The V gene lost 5 bases and the J gene lost 7 bases, with 20 bases spanning the gap. The CDR3 is CATSARGLPGPEQYV. The CDR3 nucleotides read TGTGCCACCAGTGCCAGGGGACTTCCTGGCCCTGAGCAGTACGTC.

This clonotype showed up just a few times. The V and J genes are TRBV12-3 or TRBV12-4 and TRBJ1-1, with a possible D match to TRBD1 (5 bases). CDR3 size: 14 residues. With 5 bases removed from V and 8 bases from J, the gap between germline ends came to 18 bases. This chain's CDR3 is CASSDILGQGEAFF. In nucleotides, the CDR3 is TGTGCCAGCAGTGACATCCTCGGTCAGGGAGAAGCTTTCTTT.